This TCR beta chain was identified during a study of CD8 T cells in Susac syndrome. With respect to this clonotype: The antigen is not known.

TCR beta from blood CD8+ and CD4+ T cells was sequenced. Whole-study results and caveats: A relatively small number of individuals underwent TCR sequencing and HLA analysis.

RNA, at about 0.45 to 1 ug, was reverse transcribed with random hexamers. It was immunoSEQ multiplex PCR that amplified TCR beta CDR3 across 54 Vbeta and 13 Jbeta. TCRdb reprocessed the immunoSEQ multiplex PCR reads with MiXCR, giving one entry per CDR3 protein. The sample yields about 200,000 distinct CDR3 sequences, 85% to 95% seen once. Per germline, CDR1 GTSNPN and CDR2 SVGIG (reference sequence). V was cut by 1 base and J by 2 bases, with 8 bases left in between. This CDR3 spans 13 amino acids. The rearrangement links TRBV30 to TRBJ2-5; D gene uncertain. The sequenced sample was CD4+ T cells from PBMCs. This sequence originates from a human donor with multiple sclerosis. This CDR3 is CAWSADSQETQYF. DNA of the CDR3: TGTGCCTGGAGTGCGGATAGTCAAGAGACCCAGTACTTC.